The 14 T cell receptor beta chains below all came from one sample that was sequenced in a study of beta chain features in type 1 diabetes. The isolated RNA, all of it, was reverse transcribed, so expressed TCRB transcripts were what got sequenced. Clones were sequenced by immunoSEQ multiplex PCR, and TCRdb holds only the in-frame ones, with some missing. The repertoire includes 52,000 or so clones, roughly half of them detected once, and 2% to 3% sits in the top ten. Their antigens are not known. Findings of the study overall: In every one of the four CD4+ subsets, TCRB CDR3s were moderately but significantly shorter in Type 1 diabetes patients.

Sequenced sample: Tregs from blood. These TCRs come from a woman aged 40-49 years with type 1 diabetes.

The DNA of the CDR3 is TGTGCCAGTACCGGGACAACCGAGACCCAGTACTTC. Translation: CASTGTTETQYF. J is TRBJ2-5 and V is TRBV6-1; weak D call: TRBD1 (6 bases). Trimming pared 9 bases from V and 5 bases from J, leaving 13 bases between. The CDR3 length is 12 residues. Germline V gene data show CDR1 as MNHNS and CDR2 as SASEGT.

CDR3 residues: CASSQLENEQFF. Here the CDR3 DNA reads TGTGCCAGCAGCCAACTAGAGAATGAGCAGTTCTTC. This chain uses TRBV4-2 with TRBJ2-1; no reliable D call. In germline, CDR1 is LGHNA, CDR2 YNFKEQ. V was shortened by 2 bases and J by 7 bases, with 6 bases between the two germline ends. The CDR3 is 12 amino acids.

The genes are TRBV6-5 and TRBJ2-1; 10 positions match TRBD2. CDR1 and CDR2 from the germline V gene are MNHEY and SVGAGI. The CDR3 is 15 amino acids. V shed 2 bases and J 8 bases; nucleotides not matched to a gene: 6. As DNA, the CDR3 is TGTGCCAGCAGTTACGAGGTAGCGGGAGGATATGAGCAGTTCTTC. It specifies CASSYEVAGGYEQFF.

The table lists this clone with a count of one. V and J are TRBV7-2 and TRBJ1-3, with TRBD1 matching over 7 bases. The CDR3 totals 15 residues. Germline values: CDR1 SGHTA, CDR2 FQGNSA. V lost 3 bases and J lost 4; bases outside the gene matches: 6. The CDR3, as DNA: TGTGCCAGCAGCTTGACAGGGATAGTCGGAAACACCATATATTTT. As protein: CASSLTGIVGNTIYF. Complete variable domain (other parts from reference TRBV7-2 and TRBJ1-3): GAGVSQSPSNKVTEKGKDVELRCDPISGHTALYWYRQSLGQGLEFLIYFQGNSAPDKSGLPSDRFSAERTGGSVSTLTIQRTQQEDSAVYLCASSLTGIVGNTIYFGEGSWLTVV.

The chain uses TRBV10-3 and TRBJ1-6; D is undetermined. V shed 7 bases and J shed 14 bases, with 18 bases lying between them. Germline assignment: CDR1 ENHRY and CDR2 SYGVKD. The CDR3 contains 13 residues. CDR3 DNA sequence: TGTGCCATCACCTCGGACGGCGGCGGGGCCCTCCACTTT. It encodes CAITSDGGGALHF.

The chain combines TRBV28 with TRBJ1-1; the D gene is possibly TRBD1 (6 bases). CDR1 and CDR2 (germline): MDHEN, SYDVKM. The V gene lost 2 bases and the J gene lost 5 bases, with 12 bases spanning the gap. The CDR3 extends over 14 amino acids. The CDR3 is CASSLGYRETEAFF. CDR3 in DNA: TGTGCCAGCAGTTTAGGGTACAGGGAAACTGAAGCTTTCTTT. Full variable domain (missing parts from reference TRBV28 and TRBJ1-1): DVKVTQSSRYLVKRTGEKVFLECVQDMDHENMFWYRQDPGLGLRLIYFSYDVKMKEKGDIPEGYSVSREKKERFSLILESASTNQTSMYLCASSLGYRETEAFFGQGTRLTVV.

This clone has at least ten counts. This rearrangement joins TRBV6-6 to TRBJ2-5; the D is unclear. V shed 7 bases and J shed 4 bases, with 7 bases lying between them. In germline, CDR1 is MNHNY, CDR2 SVGAGI (reference sequence). This CDR3 has 11 residues. The CDR3 reads CASTGPETQYF. DNA for the CDR3: TGTGCCAGCACAGGCCCAGAGACCCAGTACTTC.

V gene TRBV29-1 combines with J gene TRBJ1-1; perhaps TRBD1 as D (5 bases). V lost 7 bases to trimming and J lost 1 base, with 16 bases between them. The CDR3 consists of 14 residues. The germline V gene encodes CDR1 SQVTM and CDR2 ANQGSEA. The CDR3 coding sequence is TGCAGCGCTCGGGCACGTCAGGGGAACACTGAAGCTTTCTTT. It encodes CSARARQGNTEAFF.

This chain uses TRBV27 with TRBJ1-5, with 8 bases identical to TRBD1. CDR1 and CDR2 from the germline V gene are MNHEY and SMNVEV (reference sequence). With V trimmed by 2 bases and J by 6 bases, 6 bases remained unmatched. CDR3 length: 15 amino acids. The CDR3 sequence: CASSLGSGGGQPQHF. The CDR3 DNA is TGTGCCAGCAGTTTAGGGTCAGGGGGCGGTCAGCCCCAGCATTTT.

The J gene is TRBJ2-3, the V gene TRBV7-3, with 7 positions matching TRBD1. J was trimmed by 1 base and V by 5 bases; bases with no gene match: 6. This CDR3 has 15 amino acids. CDR1 SGHTA and CDR2 FQGTGA come from the germline V gene. The CDR3 DNA reads TGTGCCAGCAGCCTAAGGACAGGCCGCACAGATACGCAGTATTTT. This translates into CASSLRTGRTDTQYF.

This clone was found a few times. The gene calls are TRBV7-6 and TRBJ1-1; D may be TRBD1 (5 bases). V was cut by 5 bases and J by 1 base, with 8 bases left in between. CDR3 length: 13 amino acids. Germline CDR1 SGHVS, CDR2 FNYEAQ. The CDR3 coding sequence is TGTGCCAGCAGCCTGGACACGAACACTGAAGCTTTCTTT. Translation gives CASSLDTNTEAFF.

In its sample, this clone was seen a few times. This chain joins TRBV5-5 and TRBJ2-7, with 15 bases identical to TRBD2. The junction had 6 bases not matched to a gene; V was cut back by 0 bases and J by 5 bases. Germline V gene data show CDR1 as SGHKS and CDR2 as YYEKEE (reference sequence). This CDR3 contains 17 residues. The CDR3, as DNA: TGTGCCAGCAGCTTGGTATTTGGACTAGCGGGAGGGGACGAGCAGTACTTC. Amino acids: CASSLVFGLAGGDEQYF.

There are a few counts of this clone. This rearrangement joins TRBV19 to TRBJ2-7, with D perhaps matching TRBD2 (5 bases). Germline values: CDR1 LNHDA, CDR2 SQIVND (reference sequence). The V and J ends lost 3 bases and 6 bases respectively, with 15 bases between them. The CDR3 covers 14 residues. The CDR3: CASSIGLAVSEQYF. The CDR3 region has the DNA TGTGCCAGTAGTATCGGGCTAGCTGTCAGCGAGCAGTACTTC.

In this sample, this clone turned up a few times. This chain links TRBV10-3 with TRBJ2-7, with 12 bases aligning to TRBD2. The CDR3 runs to 14 residues. Germline lookup yields CDR1 ENHRY and CDR2 SYGVKD. V was clipped by 6 bases and J by 5 bases; unmatched bases: 5. CDR3 sequence reads: CAISPSGRANEQYF. The CDR3 DNA reads TGTGCCATCAGCCCTAGCGGGAGGGCCAACGAGCAGTACTTC.